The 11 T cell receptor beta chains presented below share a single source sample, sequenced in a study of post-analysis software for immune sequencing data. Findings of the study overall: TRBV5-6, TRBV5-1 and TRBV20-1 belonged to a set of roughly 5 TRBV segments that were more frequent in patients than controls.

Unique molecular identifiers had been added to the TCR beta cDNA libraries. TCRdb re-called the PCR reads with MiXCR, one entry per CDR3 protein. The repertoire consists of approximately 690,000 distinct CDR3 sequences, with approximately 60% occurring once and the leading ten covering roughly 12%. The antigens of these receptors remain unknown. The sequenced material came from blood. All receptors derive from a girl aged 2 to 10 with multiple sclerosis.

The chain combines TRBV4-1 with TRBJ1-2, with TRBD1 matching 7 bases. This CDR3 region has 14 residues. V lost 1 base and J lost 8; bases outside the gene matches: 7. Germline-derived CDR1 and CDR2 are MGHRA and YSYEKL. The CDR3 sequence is CASSQVRGVMGYTF. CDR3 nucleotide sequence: TGCGCCAGCAGCCAAGTCAGGGGGGTGATGGGCTACACCTTC.

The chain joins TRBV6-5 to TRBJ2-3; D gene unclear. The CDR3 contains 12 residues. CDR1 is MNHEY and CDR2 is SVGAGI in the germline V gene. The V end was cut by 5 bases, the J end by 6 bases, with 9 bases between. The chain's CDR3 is CASSRLGDTQYF. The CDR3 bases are TGTGCCAGCAGTCGCCTCGGGGATACGCAGTATTTT.

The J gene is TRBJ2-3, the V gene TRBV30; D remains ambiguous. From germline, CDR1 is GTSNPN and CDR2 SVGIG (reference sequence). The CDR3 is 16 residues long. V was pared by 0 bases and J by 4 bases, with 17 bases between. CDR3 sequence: CAWSVLEYGSADTQYF. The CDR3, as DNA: TGTGCCTGGAGTGTCTTAGAATACGGGTCAGCAGATACGCAGTATTTT.

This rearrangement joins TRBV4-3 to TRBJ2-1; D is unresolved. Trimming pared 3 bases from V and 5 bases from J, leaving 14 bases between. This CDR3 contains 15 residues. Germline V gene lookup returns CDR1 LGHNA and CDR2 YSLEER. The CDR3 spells CASSQDGSGNNEQFF. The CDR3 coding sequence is TGCGCCAGCAGCCAGGACGGGTCTGGAAACAATGAGCAGTTCTTC.

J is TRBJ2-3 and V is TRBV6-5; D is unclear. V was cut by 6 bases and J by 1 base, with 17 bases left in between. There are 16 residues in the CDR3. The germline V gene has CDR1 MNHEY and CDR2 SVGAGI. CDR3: CASSPYHGTGTDTQYF. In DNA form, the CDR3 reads TGTGCCAGCAGCCCTTACCACGGAACAGGCACAGATACGCAGTATTTT.

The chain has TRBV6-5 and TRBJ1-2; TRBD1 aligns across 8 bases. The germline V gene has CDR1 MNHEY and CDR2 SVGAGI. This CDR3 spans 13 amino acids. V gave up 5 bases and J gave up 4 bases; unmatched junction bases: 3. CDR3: CASSGTGGYGYTF. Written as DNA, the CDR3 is TGTGCCAGCAGTGGGACAGGAGGCTATGGCTACACCTTC.

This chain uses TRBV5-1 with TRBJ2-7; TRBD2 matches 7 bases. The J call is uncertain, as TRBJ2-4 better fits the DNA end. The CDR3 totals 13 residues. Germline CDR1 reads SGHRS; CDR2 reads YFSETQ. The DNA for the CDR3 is TGCGCCAGCAGCTTAGGCGGGAGTGACATTCAGTACTTC. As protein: CASSLGGSDIQYF.

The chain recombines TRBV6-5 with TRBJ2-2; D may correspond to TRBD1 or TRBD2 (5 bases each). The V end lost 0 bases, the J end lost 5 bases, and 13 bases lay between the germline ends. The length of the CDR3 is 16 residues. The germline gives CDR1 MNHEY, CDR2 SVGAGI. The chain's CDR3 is CASSYSVGEWTGELFF. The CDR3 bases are TGTGCCAGCAGTTACTCAGTGGGGGAATGGACCGGGGAGCTGTTTTTT.

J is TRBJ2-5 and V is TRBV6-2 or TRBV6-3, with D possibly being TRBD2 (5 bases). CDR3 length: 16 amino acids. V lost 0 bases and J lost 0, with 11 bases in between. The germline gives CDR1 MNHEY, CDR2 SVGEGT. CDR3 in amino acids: CASSYSLGWDQETQYF. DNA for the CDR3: TGTGCCAGCAGTTACTCACTAGGTTGGGACCAAGAGACCCAGTACTTC.

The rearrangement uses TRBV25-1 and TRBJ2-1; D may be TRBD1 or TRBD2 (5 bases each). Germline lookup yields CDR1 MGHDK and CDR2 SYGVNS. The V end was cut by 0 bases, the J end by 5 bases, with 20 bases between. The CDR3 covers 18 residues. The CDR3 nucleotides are TGTGCCAGCAGTGAATATCGTACCCGGACATCGCGGGACAATGAGCAGTTCTTC. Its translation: CASSEYRTRTSRDNEQFF.

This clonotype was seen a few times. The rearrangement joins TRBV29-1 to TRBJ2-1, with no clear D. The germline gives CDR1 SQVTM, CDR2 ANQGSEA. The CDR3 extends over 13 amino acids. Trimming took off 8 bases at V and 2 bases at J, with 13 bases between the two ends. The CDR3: CSILAPTYNEQFF. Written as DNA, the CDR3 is TGCAGCATATTAGCTCCCACCTACAATGAGCAGTTCTTC.